These 4 T cell receptor beta chains were sequenced from one sample in a study of OX40 agonist ivuxolimab in advanced cancers. Some clones are missing from TCRdb's copy, which holds only in-frame ones; the method was immunoSEQ multiplex PCR. Here the sample spans under 65,000 clones, approximately 90% being singletons. The sample consisted of CD4+ or CD8+ T cells sorted from blood, taken in a trial of the OX40 agonist ivuxolimab. The source is an adult with an advanced solid tumor such as melanoma, head and neck, liver or kidney cancer.

The J gene is TRBJ1-4, the V gene TRBV6-1; D is unresolved. CDR1 and CDR2 from the germline V gene are MNHNS and SASEGT. Trimming removed 6 bases at V and 7 bases at J, with 12 bases between. The CDR3 is made up of 13 amino acids. The CDR3 bases are TGTGCCAGCAGGGTTTCCCTTAGTGAAAAACTGTTTTTT. It encodes CASRVSLSEKLFF.

The rearrangement joins TRBV5-1 to TRBJ2-3; the match to TRBD2 covers 8 bases. Germline V gives CDR1 SGHRS, CDR2 YFSETQ. V trimming: 6 bases; J trimming: 4 bases; junction bases outside the gene matches: 7. The CDR3 is 14 amino acids. The CDR3 region is CASTGGGMADTQYF. CDR3 DNA sequence: TGCGCCAGCACGGGCGGGGGGATGGCAGATACGCAGTATTTT.

The chain recombines TRBV5-1 with TRBJ2-3; TRBD1 might be the D (5 bases). Germline loops: CDR1 SGHRS, CDR2 YFSETQ. Trimming pared 4 bases from V and 4 bases from J, leaving 22 bases between. The CDR3 totals 17 residues. The CDR3 reads CASSPVIGVTGADTQYF. CDR3 bases: TGCGCCAGCAGCCCGGTTATAGGGGTAACGGGTGCAGATACGCAGTATTTT.

The CDR3 nucleotides are TGTGCCAGCAGCTTGGGGGGGCAGGGCGGAGAGACCCAGTACTTC. Its protein is CASSLGGQGGETQYF. The chain uses TRBV5-5 and TRBJ2-5, with D perhaps matching TRBD1 (6 bases). Trimming removed 0 bases from V and 4 bases from J, with 13 bases in between. CDR3 size: 15 residues. Per the germline V gene, CDR1 is SGHKS and CDR2 is YYEKEE (reference sequence).